These 9 T cell receptor beta chains were sequenced from one sample in a study of blood T cell repertoires in COVID-19. This table comes from immunoSEQ multiplex PCR, and its TCRdb copy is limited to in-frame clones, with some not included. The profile covers 170,000 or so clones, with around nine tenths appearing a single time and under 0.7% taken by the ten largest. The sample consisted of peripheral blood. The receptors originated from a man in his sixties with COVID-19, enrolled during active disease.

This chain uses TRBV4-1 with TRBJ2-3; 8 positions agree with TRBD1. This CDR3 is 16 amino acids long. Germline CDR1 is MGHRA and CDR2 is YSYEKL. J gave up 6 bases and V 2 bases, and 10 bases lay outside the gene matches. The DNA for the CDR3 is TGCGCCAGCAGCCAAAATCGGGCAGGGGGCCGCGATACGCAGTATTTT. Its translation is CASSQNRAGGRDTQYF.

The chain joins TRBV5-4 to TRBJ2-2, with D maybe TRBD1 (5 bases). Germline CDR1 and CDR2: SGHNT and YYREEE (reference sequence). This CDR3 region has 15 residues. V was pared by 6 bases and J by 4 bases, with 16 bases between. CDR3 DNA: TGTGCCAGCACCCCCAGGGCAGAGGCCACCGGGGAGCTGTTTTTT. Translating it yields CASTPRAEATGELFF.

A single count supports this clone. This chain uses TRBV7-9 with TRBJ2-7, with 9 bases aligning to TRBD2. Germline lookup yields CDR1 SEHNR and CDR2 FQNEAQ (reference sequence). The CDR3 spans 15 residues. The V gene end was trimmed by 1 base and the J gene end by 2 bases; junction bases not matched to a gene: 3. In DNA form, the CDR3 reads TGTGCCAGCAGCTTAGTCGCTAGCGGGGCCTACGAGCAGTACTTC. It translates to CASSLVASGAYEQYF.

The chain uses TRBV19 and TRBJ2-1; D may be TRBD1 (6 bases). The CDR3 extends over 14 amino acids. Trimming took 7 bases from V and 6 from J, leaving 16 bases between them. Germline lookup yields CDR1 LNHDA and CDR2 SQIVND (reference sequence). CDR3 in DNA: TGTGCCAGTACCCCGGACAGAGCCTTCAATGAGCAGTTCTTC. Translating it yields CASTPDRAFNEQFF. The variable domain in full, completed from reference TRBV19 and TRBJ2-1, reads DGGITQSPKYLFRKEGQNVTLSCEQNLNHDAMYWYRQDPGQGLRLIYYSQIVNDFQKGDIAEGYSVSREKKESFPLTVTSAQKNPTAFYLCASTPDRAFNEQFFGPGTRLTVL.

The chain is built from TRBV19 and TRBJ2-5; 10 nucleotides align to TRBD1. The CDR3 runs to 15 residues. V lost 3 bases to trimming and J lost 3 bases; unmatched junction nucleotides: 4. Germline-derived CDR1 and CDR2 are LNHDA and SQIVND (reference sequence). The CDR3 is CASSIGTGVKETQYF. In nucleotides, the CDR3 is TGTGCCAGTAGTATCGGGACAGGGGTGAAAGAGACCCAGTACTTC. Together with reference TRBV19 and TRBJ2-5, the CDR3 gives the full variable domain: DGGITQSPKYLFRKEGQNVTLSCEQNLNHDAMYWYRQDPGQGLRLIYYSQIVNDFQKGDIAEGYSVSREKKESFPLTVTSAQKNPTAFYLCASSIGTGVKETQYFGPGTRLLVL.

V is TRBV29-1 and J is TRBJ1-2; 8 positions agree with TRBD1. There are 11 residues in the CDR3. Germline V gene data show CDR1 as SQVTM and CDR2 as ANQGSEA. V gave up 4 bases and J gave up 7 bases; unmatched junction bases: 2. CDR3 loop: CSVGDRLGYTF. The CDR3 DNA follows: TGCAGCGTTGGGGACAGGCTTGGCTACACCTTC.

The CDR3 protein is CASSFPGQNTEAFF. CDR3 in DNA: TGTGCCAGCAGTTTCCCGGGACAGAACACTGAAGCTTTCTTT. V usage is TRBV27 and J usage is TRBJ1-1; a possible D gene is TRBD1 (6 bases). V shed 3 bases and J shed 1 base, with 9 bases lying between them. Germline CDR1 reads MNHEY; CDR2 reads SMNVEV (reference sequence). CDR3 length equals 14 residues.

The rearrangement uses TRBV6-2 or TRBV6-3 and TRBJ2-2, with D maybe TRBD1 (5 bases). V was pared by 0 bases and J by 5 bases, with 13 bases between. The CDR3 is 16 amino acids. CDR1 and CDR2 from the germline V gene are MNHEY and SVGEGT. The CDR3 loop reads CASSYSRPQGTGELFF. The CDR3 DNA reads as TGTGCCAGCAGTTACTCGAGGCCTCAGGGTACCGGGGAGCTGTTTTTT.

The rearrangement links TRBV6-2 or TRBV6-3 to TRBJ1-5; 12 bases match TRBD1. Germline loops: CDR1 MNHEY, CDR2 SVGEGT. This CDR3 spans 16 amino acids. V shed 4 bases, J shed 7 bases, and the junction held 8 bases outside the gene matches. CDR3 DNA sequence: TGTGCCAGCAGTTCCCCGGGACAGGGGGCGACCCAGCCCCAGCATTTT. It is translated as CASSSPGQGATQPQHF.